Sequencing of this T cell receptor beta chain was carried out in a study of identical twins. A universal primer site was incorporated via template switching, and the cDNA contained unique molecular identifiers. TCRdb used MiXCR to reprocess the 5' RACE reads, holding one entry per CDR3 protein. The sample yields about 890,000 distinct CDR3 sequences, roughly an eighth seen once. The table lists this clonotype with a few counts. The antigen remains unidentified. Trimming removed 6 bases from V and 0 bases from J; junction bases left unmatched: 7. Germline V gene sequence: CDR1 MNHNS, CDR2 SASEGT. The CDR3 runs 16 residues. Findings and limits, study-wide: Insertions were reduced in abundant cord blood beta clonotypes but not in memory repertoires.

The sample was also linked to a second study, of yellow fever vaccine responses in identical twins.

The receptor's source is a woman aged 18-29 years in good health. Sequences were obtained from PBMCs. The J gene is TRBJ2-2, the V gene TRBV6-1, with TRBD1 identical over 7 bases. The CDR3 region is CASRAPGQPNTGELFF. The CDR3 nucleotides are TGTGCCAGCAGAGCTCCGGGACAGCCGAACACCGGGGAGCTGTTTTTT.